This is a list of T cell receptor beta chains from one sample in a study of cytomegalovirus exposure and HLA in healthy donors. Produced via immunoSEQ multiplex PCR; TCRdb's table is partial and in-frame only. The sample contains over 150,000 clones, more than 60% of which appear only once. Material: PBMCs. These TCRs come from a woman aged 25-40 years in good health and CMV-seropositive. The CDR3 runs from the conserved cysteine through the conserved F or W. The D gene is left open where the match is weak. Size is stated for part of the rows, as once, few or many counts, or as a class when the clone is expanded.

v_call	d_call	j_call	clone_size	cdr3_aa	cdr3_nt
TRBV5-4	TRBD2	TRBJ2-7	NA	CASSFAGGPLEQYF	TGTGCCAGCAGCTTTGCGGGAGGTCCCCTCGAGCAGTACTTC
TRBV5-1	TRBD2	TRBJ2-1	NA	CASSLTSGRVNEQFF	TGCGCCAGCAGCTTGACTAGCGGGAGAGTCAATGAGCAGTTCTTC
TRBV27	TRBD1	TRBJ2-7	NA	CASSLDRGLYEQYF	TGTGCCAGCAGTTTGGACAGGGGGCTCTACGAGCAGTACTTC
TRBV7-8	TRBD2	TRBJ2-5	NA	CASSDLGLAGKETQYF	TGTGCCAGCAGCGACTTGGGACTAGCGGGGAAAGAGACCCAGTACTTC
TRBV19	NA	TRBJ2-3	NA	CASSIRQAGTDTQYF	TGTGCCAGTAGTATCCGACAGGCTGGCACAGATACGCAGTATTTT
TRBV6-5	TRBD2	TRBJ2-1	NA	CASRSSGMMYNEQFF	TGTGCCAGCAGATCTAGCGGGATGATGTACAATGAGCAGTTCTTC
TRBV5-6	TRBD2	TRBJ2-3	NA	CASSFELAGPDTQYF	TGTGCCAGCAGCTTTGAACTAGCGGGGCCAGATACGCAGTATTTT
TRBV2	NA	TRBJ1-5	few	CASSERVGGIGQPQHF	TGTGCCAGCAGTGAAAGGGTTGGAGGGATCGGGCAGCCCCAGCATTTT
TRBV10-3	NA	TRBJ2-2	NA	CAISEDARAGELFF	TGTGCCATCAGTGAGGACGCCCGGGCCGGGGAGCTGTTTTTT
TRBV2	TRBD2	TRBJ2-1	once	CASSEWLAENNEQFF	TGTGCCAGCAGTGAGTGGCTAGCGGAAAACAATGAGCAGTTCTTC
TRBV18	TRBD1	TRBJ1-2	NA	CASSTSRQGADGYTF	TGTGCCAGCTCAACCTCACGACAGGGGGCGGATGGCTACACCTTC
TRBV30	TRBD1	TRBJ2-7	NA	CAWERDRASYEQYF	TGTGCCTGGGAGAGGGACAGGGCTTCCTACGAGCAGTACTTC
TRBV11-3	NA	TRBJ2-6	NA	CASSLDSMPGANVLTF	TGTGCCAGCAGCTTAGATAGCATGCCTGGGGCCAACGTCCTGACTTTC
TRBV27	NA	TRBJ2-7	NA	CASSVDWPTYEQYF	TGTGCCAGCAGTGTGGACTGGCCTACCTACGAGCAGTACTTC
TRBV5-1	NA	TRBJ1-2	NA	CASSSGGDSNYGYTF	TGCGCCAGCAGCTCGGGGGGGGATTCTAACTATGGCTACACCTTC
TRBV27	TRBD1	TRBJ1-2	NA	CASSLGQAYGYTF	TGTGCCAGCAGTTTAGGACAGGCCTATGGCTACACCTTC
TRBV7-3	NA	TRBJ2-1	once	CASSQRAYNEQFF	TGTGCCAGCAGCCAGCGGGCATACAATGAGCAGTTCTTC
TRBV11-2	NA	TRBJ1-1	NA	CASSLAEGLNTEAFF	TGTGCCAGCAGCTTAGCGGAGGGATTGAACACTGAAGCTTTCTTT
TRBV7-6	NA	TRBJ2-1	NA	CASSRPGGEQFF	TGTGCCAGCAGCCGACCAGGTGGTGAGCAGTTCTTC
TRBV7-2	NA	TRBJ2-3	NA	CASSLVTASGRDTQYF	TGTGCCAGCAGCTTAGTGACAGCCTCAGGAAGAGATACGCAGTATTTT
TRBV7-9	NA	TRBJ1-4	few	CASSPGSTNEKLFF	TGTGCCAGCAGCCCAGGGTCAACTAATGAAAAACTGTTTTTT
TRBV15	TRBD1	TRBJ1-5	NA	CATSRGIQGNQPQHF	TGTGCCACCAGCAGAGGGATACAGGGGAATCAGCCCCAGCATTTT
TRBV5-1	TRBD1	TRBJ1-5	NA	CASSLSPGQGADQPQHF	TGCGCCAGCAGCTTGAGCCCGGGACAGGGGGCCGATCAGCCCCAGCATTTT
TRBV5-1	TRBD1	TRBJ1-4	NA	CASSLGQGVEKLFF	TGCGCCAGCAGCTTGGGGCAGGGGGTCGAAAAACTGTTTTTT
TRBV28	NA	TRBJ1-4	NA	CASKSGGNEKLFF	TGTGCCAGCAAATCGGGGGGTAATGAAAAACTGTTTTTT
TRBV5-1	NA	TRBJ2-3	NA	CASSLAWAGDTDTQYF	TGCGCCAGCAGCTTGGCGTGGGCGGGTGACACAGATACGCAGTATTTT
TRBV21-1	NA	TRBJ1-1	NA	CASSKGVPGTGEGLNTEAFF	TGTGCCAGCAGTAAAGGGGTCCCGGGGACAGGGGAAGGTCTGAACACTGAAGCTTTCTTT
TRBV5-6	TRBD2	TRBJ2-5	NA	CASGGRVQETQYF	TGTGCCAGCGGCGGGAGGGTGCAAGAGACCCAGTACTTC
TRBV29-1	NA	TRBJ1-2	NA	CSALGGTYYGYTF	TGCAGCGCCCTAGGCGGGACGTACTATGGCTACACCTTC
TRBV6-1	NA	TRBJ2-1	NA	CASRRAAVYNEQFF	TGTGCCAGCAGAAGAGCGGCAGTCTACAATGAGCAGTTCTTC
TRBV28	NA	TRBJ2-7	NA	CASRQQDPPYEQYF	TGTGCCAGCAGGCAACAGGATCCTCCCTACGAGCAGTACTTC
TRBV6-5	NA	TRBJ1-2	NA	CASSFLWTGYTF	NA
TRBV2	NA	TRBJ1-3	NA	CASSVGVTGGNTIYF	TGTGCCAGCAGTGTCGGAGTAACGGGTGGAAACACCATATATTTT
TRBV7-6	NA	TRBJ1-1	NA	CASSPYGGDQGTEAFF	TGTGCCAGCAGCCCCTACGGGGGGGATCAGGGCACTGAAGCTTTCTTT
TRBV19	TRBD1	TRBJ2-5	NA	CASSIQDRETQYF	TGTGCCAGTAGTATCCAGGACAGGGAGACCCAGTACTTC
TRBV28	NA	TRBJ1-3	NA	CASRTTGRGNTIYF	TGTGCCAGCAGGACGACGGGGAGAGGAAACACCATATATTTT
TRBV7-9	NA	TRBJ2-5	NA	CASSLQGSRGQETQYF	TGTGCCAGCAGCCTACAGGGCTCTCGCGGTCAAGAGACCCAGTACTTC
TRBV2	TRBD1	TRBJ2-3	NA	CASRDRGQSTDTQYF	TGTGCCAGCAGGGATAGGGGGCAGAGCACAGATACGCAGTATTTT
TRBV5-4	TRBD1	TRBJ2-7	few	CASSLGGTGGYEQYF	TGTGCCAGCAGCTTGGGTGGGACAGGGGGCTACGAGCAGTACTTC
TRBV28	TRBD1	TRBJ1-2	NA	CASRKQGSYGYTF	TGTGCCAGCAGAAAACAGGGGAGCTATGGCTACACCTTC
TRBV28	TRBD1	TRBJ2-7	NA	CASSGQGGLYEQYF	TGTGCCAGCAGTGGACAGGGGGGACTCTACGAGCAGTACTTC
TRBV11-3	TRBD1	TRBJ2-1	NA	CASSPGTGNYNEQFF	TGTGCCAGCAGCCCCGGGACAGGGAACTACAATGAGCAGTTCTTC
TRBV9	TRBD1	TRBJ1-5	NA	CASSVGQGEHQPQHF	TGTGCCAGCAGCGTAGGACAGGGGGAGCATCAGCCCCAGCATTTT
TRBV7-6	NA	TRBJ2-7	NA	CASSLGTTYEQYF	TGTGCCAGCAGCTTAGGGACTACCTACGAGCAGTACTTC
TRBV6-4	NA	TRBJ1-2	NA	CASSDSGRGYTF	TGTGCCAGCAGCGACTCAGGGAGGGGCTACACCTTC
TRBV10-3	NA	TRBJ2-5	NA	CAISESSQETQYF	TGTGCCATCAGTGAGTCGTCTCAAGAGACCCAGTACTTC
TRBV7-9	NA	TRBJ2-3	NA	CASSPQTDTQYF	TGTGCCAGCAGCCCCCAGACAGATACGCAGTATTTT
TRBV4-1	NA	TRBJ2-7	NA	CASSQDPILSYEQYF	TGCGCCAGCAGCCAAGATCCGATACTCTCCTACGAGCAGTACTTC
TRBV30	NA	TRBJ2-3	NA	CAWSVPLVSTDTQYF	TGTGCCTGGAGTGTACCCCTAGTAAGCACAGATACGCAGTATTTT
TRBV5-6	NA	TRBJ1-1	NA	CASSFGKGLGTEAFF	TGTGCCAGCAGCTTCGGAAAGGGACTTGGCACTGAAGCTTTCTTT
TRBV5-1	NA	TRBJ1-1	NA	CASHTQENTEAFF	TGCGCCAGCCACACACAGGAGAACACTGAAGCTTTCTTT
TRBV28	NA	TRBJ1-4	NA	CASSLQAGNEKLFF	TGTGCCAGCAGTTTACAGGCTGGGAATGAAAAACTGTTTTTT